This is a list of T cell receptor beta chains from one sample in a study of blood T cell repertoires in COVID-19. TCRdb's table, derived via immunoSEQ multiplex PCR, lists solely in-frame clones and lacks some. This sample has 75,000 or so clones, with around 80% found just once. The sample consisted of peripheral blood. Receptor source: a woman in her 70s with acute or convalescent COVID-19. CDR3s include the opening cysteine and the closing phenylalanine or tryptophan. D genes are given only for firm matches. Rows give clone size only sometimes, using once, few, many, or a class for an expanded clone.

V,J,size,D,DNA,CDR3
TRBV4-1,TRBJ2-7,.,TRBD2,TGCGCCAGCAGCCACCCCGGACTAGCGGAATCCAACTACGAGCAGTACTTC,CASSHPGLAESNYEQYF
TRBV19,TRBJ2-2,.,TRBD1,TGTGCCAGTAGTAAGGGGACAGGGGATTGGACCGGGGAGCTGTTTTTT,CASSKGTGDWTGELFF
TRBV27,TRBJ2-1,once,.,TGTGCCAGCAGTTTATCCCCCCGCGGAGGACATGAGCAGTTCTTC,CASSLSPRGGHEQFF
TRBV27,TRBJ1-6,.,.,TGTGCCAGCGGGAGTTTGGGGAGCTTAGGTAATTCACCCCTCCACTTT,CASGSLGSLGNSPLHF
TRBV21-1,TRBJ2-2,.,.,TGTGCCAGGCAACTAGCGGGAGTCGTCGGGGAGCTGTTTTTT,CARQLAGVVGELFF
TRBV12-3/TRBV12-4,TRBJ2-1,.,.,TGTGCCAGCAGCTCCCGGAATGAGCAGTTCTTC,CASSSRNEQFF
TRBV6-6,TRBJ1-1,.,.,TGTGCCAGCAGCACAGACGCCTCGGGGGGGAACACTGAAGCTTTCTTT,CASSTDASGGNTEAFF
TRBV5-8,TRBJ1-1,.,.,TGTGCCAGCAGCCCGGGTACTGAAGCTTTCTTT,CASSPGTEAFF
TRBV19,TRBJ2-1,.,.,TGTGCCAGTAGTATGCAGGGACTGCCTTACAATGAGCAGTTCTTC,CASSMQGLPYNEQFF
TRBV11-2,TRBJ2-1,.,.,TGTGCCAGCAGCTTATTTGGGCCCAATGAGCAGTTCTTC,CASSLFGPNEQFF
TRBV2,TRBJ1-6,.,.,TGTGCCAGCAGGACGGTTACGGGGAATTCACCCCTCCACTTT,CASRTVTGNSPLHF
TRBV5-1,TRBJ2-7,.,TRBD2,TGCGCCAGCAGCAGAATCGGGACTAGCGGGAGCGGGGCCCTCTACGAGCAGTACTTC,CASSRIGTSGSGALYEQYF
TRBV4-2,TRBJ2-2,.,.,TGTGCCAGCAGCCAAGAGTTCACGGTCGCCACCGGGGAGCTGTTTTTT,CASSQEFTVATGELFF
TRBV20-1,TRBJ1-5,.,TRBD1,TGCAGTGCTAGTTTGACAGGGTTGGAGCAGCCCCAGCATTTT,CSASLTGLEQPQHF
TRBV15,TRBJ2-1,.,TRBD2,TGTGCCACCAGCAGAGGGCTAGCGGGGCCCTACAATGAGCAGTTCTTC,CATSRGLAGPYNEQFF
TRBV4-1,TRBJ1-1,.,.,TGCGCCAGCAGCCTGAAGCGGGGGAATTTGAACACTGAAGCTTTCTTT,CASSLKRGNLNTEAFF
TRBV29-1,TRBJ2-2,.,TRBD1,TGCAGCGGGAACGACAGGGCCGGGGAGCTGTTTTTT,CSGNDRAGELFF
TRBV2,TRBJ2-7,.,.,TGTGCCAGCAAGCTATCAGGGACCTACGAGCAGTACTTC,CASKLSGTYEQYF
TRBV4-2,TRBJ2-1,.,.,TGTGCCAGCAGCCAAGATCTGTGGAGCGGGAATGAGCAGTTCTTC,CASSQDLWSGNEQFF
TRBV7-9,TRBJ2-1,once,TRBD2,TGTGCCAGCAGCCCACCTCTAACTAGCGAGAGTGAGCAGTTCTTC,CASSPPLTSESEQFF
TRBV2,TRBJ2-1,.,TRBD2,TGTGCCAGCAGTGTTCTTAGCCCGACTAGCGGTGAGCAGTTCTTC,CASSVLSPTSGEQFF
TRBV15,TRBJ2-1,.,.,TGTGCCACCAGCAGAGATCGGCTCGGGAACAATGAGCAGTTCTTC,CATSRDRLGNNEQFF
TRBV10-1,TRBJ2-3,once,.,TGCGCCAGCAGTGACTGGACTACAGATACGCAGTATTTT,CASSDWTTDTQYF
TRBV6-6,TRBJ2-7,.,.,TGTGCCAGCAGTTTGACGGGTGACGGGCAGTACTTC,CASSLTGDGQYF
TRBV4-2,TRBJ1-6,.,.,TGTGCCAGCAGCCAAGATTCTCAGGCTTATAATTCACCCCTCCACTTT,CASSQDSQAYNSPLHF
TRBV19,TRBJ1-3,few,TRBD1,TGTGCCAGTAGGCTTGACAGGGGGCCTGGAAACACCATATATTTT,CASRLDRGPGNTIYF
TRBV4-1,TRBJ2-3,.,TRBD2,TGCGCCAGCAGCCCCCAAACTAGCGGGAGGACAGATACGCAGTATTTT,CASSPQTSGRTDTQYF
TRBV5-1,TRBJ1-4,.,TRBD1,TGCGCCAGCAGCTCGGGACAGCCTAATGAAAAACTGTTTTTT,CASSSGQPNEKLFF
TRBV5-6,TRBJ2-2,.,.,TGTGCCAGCAGCTTGGGGCTAGCTGGGACCGGGGAGCTGTTTTTT,CASSLGLAGTGELFF
TRBV6-6,TRBJ1-2,once,.,TGTGCCAGCAGCTCCCTGGGGGGGCAAACTAACTATGGCTACACCTTC,CASSSLGGQTNYGYTF
TRBV27,TRBJ1-2,.,.,TGTGCCAGCAATATTCTTACAGGGCCCTACACCTTC,CASNILTGPYTF
TRBV18,TRBJ1-2,.,TRBD1,TGTGCCAGCTCACCTTCGATTCAGGACAGGGGAAGCGGCTACACCTTC,CASSPSIQDRGSGYTF
TRBV6-5,TRBJ2-5,.,.,TGTGCCAGCAGTTACTCGAGCAGCGTGGAGACCCAGTACTTC,CASSYSSSVETQYF
TRBV4-2,TRBJ1-2,.,TRBD1,TGTGCCAGCAGCCGATCACCGGGACAGGACTGGATGGGCTACACCTTC,CASSRSPGQDWMGYTF
TRBV11-2,TRBJ1-5,.,.,TGTGCCAGCAGCTTAGGATTTGGGTTAAGTACAGCTTACAATCAGCCCCAGCATTTT,CASSLGFGLSTAYNQPQHF
TRBV27,TRBJ2-1,.,TRBD2,TGTGCCACCAATTTTCCGGGACTAGCGGGAGAACATGAGCAGTTCTTC,CATNFPGLAGEHEQFF
TRBV23-1,TRBJ2-7,.,TRBD1,TGCGCCAGCAGCCGCCGGGGACAGGAACCCGCCTACGAGCAGTACTTC,CASSRRGQEPAYEQYF
TRBV6-4,TRBJ1-5,.,TRBD1,TGTGCCAGCAGTGGGCCTTTAGGGGGCATTAGCAATCAGCCCCAGCATTTT,CASSGPLGGISNQPQHF
TRBV29-1,TRBJ1-1,.,.,TGCAGCGTCCGTGCAGGCAGCACTGAAGCTTTCTTT,CSVRAGSTEAFF
TRBV10-2,TRBJ2-2,.,TRBD1,TGCGCCAGCCGGCAGGGGGCGCGGGGCACCGGGGAGCTGTTTTTT,CASRQGARGTGELFF
TRBV2,TRBJ2-7,once,.,TGTGCCAGCAGTGAACGAAGCGGACGGCTCGCCTACGAGCAGTACTTC,CASSERSGRLAYEQYF